The clone carrying this T cell receptor (beta chain) has at least ten counts. TCRdb re-called the 5' RACE reads through MiXCR, storing one row per CDR3 protein. The sample carries 130,000 or so distinct CDR3 sequences, around 4% recorded once. This sample was included in a study of human T cells and chemical hapten exposure. Whole blood that had not been fractionated was the source of extracted total RNA. This TCR derives from a female donor in good health.

The DNA for the CDR3 is TGTGCCAGTAGTATAGATCGGCAAGAATCACCCCTCCACTTT. It encodes CASSIDRQESPLHF. V usage is TRBV19 and J usage is TRBJ1-6; D not resolved. In germline, CDR1 is LNHDA, CDR2 SQIVND (reference sequence). This CDR3 spans 14 amino acids. V lost 0 bases and J 10 bases, leaving 10 bases between the germline ends. The entire variable domain, with the rest obtained from reference TRBV19 and TRBJ1-6, is as follows: DGGITQSPKYLFRKEGQNVTLSCEQNLNHDAMYWYRQDPGQGLRLIYYSQIVNDFQKGDIAEGYSVSREKKESFPLTVTSAQKNPTAFYLCASSIDRQESPLHFGNGTRLTVT.